This T cell receptor beta chain originates from a study of response to subunit inactivated influenza vaccine. For this clonotype: The antigen remains unidentified.

TCRdb analysed the RT-PCR reads with MiXCR anew, one entry per CDR3 protein. The data show approximately 730,000 distinct CDR3 sequences, approximately 13% seen once. The CDR3 runs to 13 residues. Unmatched junction bases numbered 3, after V lost 10 bases and J lost 0 bases. Germline CDR1 MDHEN, CDR2 SYDVKM. Regarding the study as a whole: Each seasonal influenza vaccination, the authors suggested, recruits few new T cells.

This clonotype was obtained from a man aged 50-59 years who received an inactivated influenza vaccine. This specimen was PBMCs from blood, taken roughly 2 weeks before vaccination. The chain is built from TRBV28 and TRBJ2-7, with 10 bases fitting TRBD1. The DNA of the CDR3 is TGTGCCACCCGGACAGGGGGCTCCTACGAGCAGTACTTC. Translated, it gives CATRTGGSYEQYF.